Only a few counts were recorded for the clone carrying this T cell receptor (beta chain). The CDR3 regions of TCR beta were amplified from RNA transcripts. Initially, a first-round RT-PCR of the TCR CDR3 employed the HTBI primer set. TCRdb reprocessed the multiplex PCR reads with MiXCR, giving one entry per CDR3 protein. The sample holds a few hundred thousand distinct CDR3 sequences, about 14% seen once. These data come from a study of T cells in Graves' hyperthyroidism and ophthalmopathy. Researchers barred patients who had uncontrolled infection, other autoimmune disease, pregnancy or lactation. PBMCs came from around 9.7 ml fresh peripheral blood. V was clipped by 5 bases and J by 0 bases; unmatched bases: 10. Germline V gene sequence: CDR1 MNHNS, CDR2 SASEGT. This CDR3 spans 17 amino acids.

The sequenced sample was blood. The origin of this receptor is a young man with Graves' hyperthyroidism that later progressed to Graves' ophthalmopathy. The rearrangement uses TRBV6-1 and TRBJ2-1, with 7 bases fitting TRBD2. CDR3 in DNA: TGTGCCAGCAGTATTGGACTAGGTCCCCCCTCCTACAATGAGCAGTTCTTC. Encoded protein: CASSIGLGPPSYNEQFF.